These 13 T cell receptor beta chains were all obtained from the same sample, sequenced in a study of T cells after yellow fever vaccination. TCRdb recomputed calls from the 5' RACE reads with MiXCR, one row per CDR3 protein. The data contain around 31,000 distinct CDR3 sequences, about 10% of them singletons. Source: PBMCs, either bulk or a sorted T-cell subset (CD4+, CD8+, memory, or dextramer-sorted; not recorded which), taken roughly 14 days after the first yellow fever vaccination. These receptors originate from a man in his late teens or twenties who received the YFV17D yellow fever vaccine.

As to this clonotype: This may arise from a read error, as a much more abundant clone is one base away. The chain uses TRBV20-1 and TRBJ2-3, with 8 bases identical to TRBD2. V lost 5 bases and J lost 2; bases outside the gene matches: 9. This CDR3 has 15 amino acids. Germline V gives CDR1 DFQATT, CDR2 SNEGSKA (reference sequence). The CDR3 is CSAENRREDTDTQYF. The DNA of the CDR3 is TGCAGTGCTGAGAATCGGCGGGAGGACACAGATACGCAGTATTTT.

With respect to this clonotype: This sequence may be a read error, since a much larger clone differs from it by one base. CDR3 protein: CASVPLSSSTDTQYF. In DNA form, the CDR3 reads TGTGCCAGTGTCCCGTTGTCGTCTAGCACAGATACGCAGTATTTT. This chain joins TRBV19 and TRBJ2-3; D unclear. Trimming shortened V by 8 bases and J by 0 bases, and 15 bases separated the two germline ends. Germline-derived CDR1 and CDR2 are LNHDA and SQIVND (reference sequence). The CDR3 covers 15 residues.

This clonotype was counted ten times or more. The V and J genes are TRBV6-2 or TRBV6-3 and TRBJ2-3; D is undetermined. The CDR3 is 12 residues long. The V end lost 4 bases, the J end lost 3 bases, and 5 bases lay between the germline ends. The germline gives CDR1 MNHEY, CDR2 SVGEGT. In nucleotides, the CDR3 is TGTGCCAGCAGTTTGGGAACAGATACGCAGTATTTT. The encoded protein is CASSLGTDTQYF.

At least ten counts were recorded for this clonotype. This chain links TRBV7-2 with TRBJ2-3; D is uncertain. The CDR3 consists of 13 residues. The germline V and J ends were trimmed by 5 bases and 0 bases, with 6 bases remaining between them. Germline CDR1 SGHTA, CDR2 FQGNSA. The CDR3 here is CASSPYSTDTQYF. As DNA, the CDR3 is TGTGCCAGCAGCCCCTATAGCACAGATACGCAGTATTTT.

This clonotype was counted ten times or more. V gene TRBV9 combines with J gene TRBJ1-4; no clear D. With 3 bases removed from V and 0 bases from J, the gap between germline ends came to 12 bases. Germline V gives CDR1 SGDLS, CDR2 YYNGEE. CDR3 size: 16 residues. The CDR3 loop reads CASSARQTATNEKLFF. The CDR3 nucleotides read TGTGCCAGCAGCGCCCGTCAGACGGCAACTAATGAAAAACTGTTTTTT.

V and J are TRBV5-4 and TRBJ2-1; 7 bases agree with TRBD1. Germline assignment: CDR1 SGHNT and CDR2 YYREEE (reference sequence). The J segment lost 2 bases and the V segment lost 2 bases, leaving 7 bases of the junction unmatched. CDR3 length equals 16 residues. The CDR3 reads CASSLRQGSTYNEQFF. In DNA form, the CDR3 reads TGTGCCAGCAGCTTAAGACAGGGCAGCACCTACAATGAGCAGTTCTTC. Supplemented by reference TRBV5-4 and TRBJ2-1, the full variable domain reads ETGVTQSPTHLIKTRGQQVTLRCSSQSGHNTVSWYQQALGQGPQFIFQYYREEENGRGNFPPRFSGLQFPNYSSELNVNALELDDSALYLCASSLRQGSTYNEQFFGPGTRLTVL.

This clonotype was recorded many times. The rearrangement links TRBV12-3 or TRBV12-4 to TRBJ2-3, with D uncertain. The V and J ends lost 6 bases and 6 bases respectively, with 13 bases between them. The CDR3 contains 13 residues. CDR3 protein: CASRVQVRDTQYF. CDR3 bases: TGTGCCAGCAGGGTCCAAGTGCGCGATACGCAGTATTTT.

This clonotype was observed at least ten times. CDR3 DNA: TGCGCCAGCAGCGTAGGCCCGGGACTCCTCACCGGGGAGCTGTTTTTT. Its protein is CASSVGPGLLTGELFF. The chain joins TRBV5-1 to TRBJ2-2, with a possible D match to TRBD2 (6 bases). CDR3 length: 16 amino acids. In germline, CDR1 is SGHRS, CDR2 YFSETQ. The germline V and J ends were trimmed by 4 bases and 4 bases, with 17 bases remaining between them.

In regard to this clonotype: One base away lies a much larger clone, so this may be a sequencing read error. This chain uses TRBV4-3 with TRBJ2-5, with 7 bases aligning to TRBD1. V dropped 0 bases and J dropped 5; count of bases not matched to a gene: 9. The CDR3 is 16 residues long. Per germline, CDR1 LGHNA and CDR2 YSLEER. Here the CDR3 reads CASSQEASGQWETQYF. The CDR3 DNA is TGCGCCAGCAGCCAAGAAGCCTCGGGACAGTGGGAGACCCAGTACTTC.

This clonotype was detected many times. The V gene is TRBV24-1, the J gene TRBJ2-1; 10 bases are shared with TRBD1. Germline lookup yields CDR1 KGHDR and CDR2 SFDVKD. Germline trimming cut 7 bases from V and 8 bases from J; bases unmatched to any gene: 7. The CDR3 has 14 amino acids. The CDR3 bases are TGTGCCACCAGCAGGGACAGGGGATTTGATGAGCAGTTCTTC. Translated: CATSRDRGFDEQFF.

Concerning this clonotype: Since a much larger clone is just one base distant, this may be a read error. This CDR3 reads CSAKPAGGAQYF. The CDR3 nucleotides read TGCAGTGCCAAACCAGCGGGGGGGGCGCAGTATTTT. The rearrangement links TRBV20-1 to TRBJ2-3; 10 nucleotides align to TRBD2. This CDR3 has 12 amino acids. Germline values: CDR1 DFQATT, CDR2 SNEGSKA (reference sequence). J gave up 10 bases and V 6 bases, and 7 bases lay outside the gene matches.

Only one count was recorded for this clonotype. A much larger clonotype is one base distant, so this may be a read error. The chain recombines TRBV6-1 with TRBJ2-4; D gene uncertain. From germline, CDR1 is MNHNS and CDR2 SASEGT. The CDR3 is made up of 13 amino acids. V lost 5 bases to trimming and J lost 8 bases, with 13 bases between them. The CDR3 bases are TGTGCCAGCAGTCGCCAACCCGGGTACATTCAGTACTTC. Translation gives CASSRQPGYIQYF.

The V gene is TRBV20-1, the J gene TRBJ2-3; TRBD2 matches 14 bases. The CDR3 runs 14 residues. Germline V gene sequence: CDR1 DFQATT, CDR2 SNEGSKA (reference sequence). The trim removed 6 bases at V and 8 bases at J, leaving 7 bases unmatched. The CDR3 protein is CSAGTSGGPSTQYF. In nucleotides, the CDR3 is TGCAGTGCCGGGACTAGCGGGGGCCCCAGTACGCAGTATTTT.